This T cell receptor beta chain is drawn from a study of blood T cells in healthy people across ages. Study conclusions and caveats: The study found more naive CD4+ cells and higher diversity in long-lived than aged donors.

This clonotype turned up a few times. Its specificity is unknown. Germline V gene data show CDR1 as SGHRS and CDR2 as YFSETQ. The CDR3 consists of 14 residues. Trimming removed 3 bases from V and 4 bases from J, with 13 bases in between. Then a second PCR, running about 6 to 12 cycles, was carried out with a sample-barcoded 5' primer and a J-beta primer mix. TCRdb independently ran MiXCR on the 5' RACE reads; one entry per CDR3 protein. The data contain 890,000 or so distinct CDR3 sequences, around 62% of them singletons. The genes are TRBV5-1 and TRBJ1-2; unclear D gene. The sequence was collected from a man under 40 in good health. Sequencing was carried out using blood. CDR3 loop: CASSSRTESYGYTF. The CDR3 bases are TGCGCCAGCAGCTCTAGGACGGAATCCTATGGCTACACCTTC.